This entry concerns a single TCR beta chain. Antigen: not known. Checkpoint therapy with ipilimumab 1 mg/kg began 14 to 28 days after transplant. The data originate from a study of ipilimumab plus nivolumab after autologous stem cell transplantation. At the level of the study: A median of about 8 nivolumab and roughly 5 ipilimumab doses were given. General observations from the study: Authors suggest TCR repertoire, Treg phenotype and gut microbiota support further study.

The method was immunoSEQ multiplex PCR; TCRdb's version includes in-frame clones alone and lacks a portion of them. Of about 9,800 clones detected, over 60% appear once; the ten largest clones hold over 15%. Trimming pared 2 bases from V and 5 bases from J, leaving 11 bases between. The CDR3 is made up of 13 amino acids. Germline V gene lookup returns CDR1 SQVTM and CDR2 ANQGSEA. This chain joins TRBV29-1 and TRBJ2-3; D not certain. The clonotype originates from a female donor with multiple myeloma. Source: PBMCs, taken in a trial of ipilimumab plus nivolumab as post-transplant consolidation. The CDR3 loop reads CSVEFPHIDTQYF. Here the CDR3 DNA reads TGCAGCGTTGAATTCCCGCACATAGATACGCAGTATTTT.